Ten or more counts support the clone carrying this T cell receptor beta chain. Its antigen is unidentified. RNA served as the template for amplifying TCR beta CDR3 regions. An initial RT-PCR round employing HTBI primers preceded a second-round multiplex PCR. MiXCR, applied by TCRdb to the multiplex PCR reads, yields one record per CDR3 protein. The sample includes around 340,000 distinct CDR3 sequences, roughly a sixth seen only once; the top ten take 9% to 15%. The sample is drawn from a study of Graves' ophthalmopathy and Graves' hyperthyroidism. Germline V gene sequence: CDR1 MNHEY, CDR2 SVGEGT. The CDR3 length is 15 residues. Losses at the gene ends were 5 bases for V and 5 bases for J; bases not matched to a gene: 9. Findings and caveats of the study: Sensitivity reached around 67% and specificity roughly 72% when the model predicted ophthalmopathy progression. The majority of expanded thyroid clonotypes above 0.001 frequency also occurred in blood.

This clonotype originated in an adult man with Graves' ophthalmopathy. Sequenced: peripheral blood. The chain links TRBV6-2 or TRBV6-3 to TRBJ1-5; the match to TRBD1 covers 7 bases. CDR3 coding DNA: TGTGCCAGCAGTACAGGGGCGCCTTTAGATCAGCCCCAGCATTTT. Protein product: CASSTGAPLDQPQHF.